These 24 T cell receptor beta chains came from one sample sequenced in a study of cytomegalovirus exposure and HLA in healthy donors. Researchers ran the PCR with 60 Vbeta and 13 Jbeta primers. Repertoires were generated with immunoSEQ multiplex PCR, while TCRdb's copy carries only in-frame clones and drops some. The sample yields some 100,000 clones, over 70% seen once. The sequencing sample was made of PBMCs. The receptors derive from a girl aged 2 to 10 in good health and CMV-seropositive.

In its sample, this clone was seen a few times. The chain is built from TRBV9 and TRBJ2-3; TRBD1 might be the D (5 bases). In germline, CDR1 is SGDLS, CDR2 YYNGEE. V lost 0 bases and J lost 1, with 9 bases in between. The CDR3 sequence is 15 residues long. The CDR3 DNA reads as TGTGCCAGCAGCGTAGGAGGCAGGGGCACAGATACGCAGTATTTT. Encoded protein: CASSVGGRGTDTQYF.

Written as DNA, the CDR3 is TGTGCCAGCAGTTTAGGTTCAAGGGGAATCTCTGGAAACACCATATATTTT. Protein: CASSLGSRGISGNTIYF. The chain recombines TRBV28 with TRBJ1-3; weak D call: TRBD1 (5 bases). The germline CDR1 and CDR2 sequences are MDHEN and SYDVKM. V was pared by 2 bases and J by 0 bases, with 14 bases between. There are 17 residues in the CDR3.

The chain combines TRBV2 with TRBJ2-7; TRBD2 aligns across 10 bases. V was clipped by 7 bases and J by 0 bases; unmatched bases: 6. The CDR3 totals 15 residues. Germline CDR1 and CDR2: SNHLY and FYNNEI. The CDR3, as DNA: TGTGCCAGCAATAGTGCTAGCGGGGGCTCCTACGAGCAGTACTTC. Amino acid sequence: CASNSASGGSYEQYF.

The chain is built from TRBV27 and TRBJ1-2, with TRBD1 matching 7 bases. Germline V CDR1 and CDR2: MNHEY, SMNVEV (reference sequence). V lost 3 bases, J lost 5 bases, and 12 bases stayed unmatched. CDR3 size: 16 residues. This chain's CDR3 is CASSFTGTVIDYGYTF. Here the CDR3 DNA reads TGTGCCAGCAGTTTCACCGGGACAGTAATCGATTATGGCTACACCTTC.

The V gene is TRBV11-3, the J gene TRBJ2-1; D gene unclear. The CDR3 totals 16 residues. Germline-derived CDR1 and CDR2 are SGHNT and YENEEA. Trimming took off 0 bases at V and 0 bases at J, with 9 bases between the two ends. The CDR3 DNA sequence: TGTGCCAGCAGCTTAGACAGCGAAAGCTCCTACAATGAGCAGTTCTTC. Translation gives CASSLDSESSYNEQFF. Supplemented by reference TRBV11-3 and TRBJ2-1, the full variable domain reads EAGVVQSPRYKIIEKKQPVAFWCNPISGHNTLYWYLQNLGQGPELLIRYENEEAVDDSQLPKDRFSAERLKGVDSTLKIQPAELGDSAVYLCASSLDSESSYNEQFFGPGTRLTVL.

J is TRBJ2-1 and V is TRBV30; 13 bases fit TRBD2. The length of the CDR3 is 14 residues. The V gene's germline CDR1 is GTSNPN and CDR2 SVGIG (reference sequence). The trim removed 3 bases at V and 7 bases at J, leaving 3 bases unmatched. The CDR3 DNA reads TGTGCCTGGAGCGGACTAGCGGGAGTAAATGAGCAGTTCTTC. Translation gives CAWSGLAGVNEQFF.

The chain carries TRBV27 and TRBJ2-7; a possible D gene is TRBD1 (6 bases). Germline CDR1 is MNHEY and CDR2 is SMNVEV (reference sequence). The length of the CDR3 is 14 residues. V lost 3 bases to trimming and J lost 2 bases, with 11 bases between them. The CDR3, as DNA: TGTGCCAGCAGTTTCATGGGGGCTGCCTACGAGCAGTACTTC. Translated, it gives CASSFMGAAYEQYF.

The chain links TRBV6-5 to TRBJ2-3; a weak D match, TRBD1 (6 bases). This CDR3 has 14 amino acids. CDR1 is MNHEY, CDR2 SVGAGI, per germline. Trimming took 5 bases from V and 6 from J, leaving 15 bases between them. CDR3 region: CASSASQGTDTQYF. The CDR3 bases are TGTGCCAGCAGTGCCTCCCAGGGGACGGATACGCAGTATTTT.

V usage is TRBV7-8 and J usage is TRBJ1-4; D remains unclear. CDR3 length: 14 residues. The V gene lost 8 bases and the J gene lost 2 bases, with 12 bases spanning the gap. Germline CDR1 is SGHVS and CDR2 is FQNEAQ. The CDR3, as DNA: TGTGCCAGCCAGAGGACTCCGACTAATGAAAAACTGTTTTTT. Translation: CASQRTPTNEKLFF. The entire variable domain, with the rest obtained from reference TRBV7-8 and TRBJ1-4, is as follows: GAGVSQSPRYKVAKRGQDVALRCDPISGHVSLFWYQQALGQGPEFLTYFQNEAQLDKSGLPSDRFFAERPEGSVSTLKIQRTQQEDSAVYLCASQRTPTNEKLFFGSGTQLSVL.

This clone was picked up one time. The chain couples TRBV7-8 to TRBJ2-5, with 9 bases that match TRBD1. Germline CDR1 is SGHVS and CDR2 is FQNEAQ. The V and J ends lost 5 bases and 4 bases, in that order; junction bases with no gene match: 8. The CDR3 loop spans 15 amino acids. CDR3 sequence reads: CASSTLQGQGETQYF. CDR3 nucleotides: TGTGCCAGCAGCACCCTACAGGGACAGGGAGAGACCCAGTACTTC.

The CDR3 coding sequence is TGTGCCAGCAGCCCTCGGGGAGGGGGGTACACTGAAGCTTTCTTT. Protein product: CASSPRGGGYTEAFF. The chain joins TRBV9 to TRBJ1-1; the D gene is possibly TRBD1 (6 bases). V gave up 4 bases and J gave up 3 bases, with 16 bases separating them. Germline CDR1 SGDLS, CDR2 YYNGEE. The CDR3 length is 15 residues.

This clone was observed a few times. The chain carries TRBV6-1 and TRBJ1-5; no reliable D call. This CDR3 is 14 amino acids long. Germline CDR1 MNHNS, CDR2 SASEGT. The V end lost 3 bases, the J end lost 3 bases, and 9 bases lay between the germline ends. The CDR3: CASSDEHINQPQHF. CDR3 nucleotide sequence: TGTGCCAGCAGTGATGAGCATATCAATCAGCCCCAGCATTTT.

The V call is TRBV5-6, the J call TRBJ2-1; unclear D gene. Germline values: CDR1 SGHDT, CDR2 YYEEEE. The CDR3 spans 15 residues. V shed 1 base and J shed 0 bases, with 8 bases lying between them. CDR3 loop: CASSLPPSSYNEQFF. The DNA of the CDR3 is TGTGCCAGCAGCTTGCCCCCGAGCTCCTACAATGAGCAGTTCTTC.

This clone was seen only once. The chain has TRBV14 and TRBJ1-1, with 7 bases identical to TRBD1. There are 16 residues in the CDR3. Germline V gene data show CDR1 as SGHDN and CDR2 as FVKESK. V was pared by 1 base and J by 4 bases, with 9 bases of the junction left unmatched. The CDR3 loop is CASSQVSGGIGTEAFF. The DNA for the CDR3 is TGTGCCAGCAGCCAAGTGTCAGGGGGAATAGGCACTGAAGCTTTCTTT.

This sequence joins TRBV5-6 and TRBJ2-3; D perhaps matches TRBD2 (6 bases). From germline, CDR1 is SGHDT and CDR2 YYEEEE. The CDR3 consists of 15 residues. The V end was cut by 3 bases, the J end by 0 bases, with 11 bases between. CDR3 sequence (DNA): TGTGCCAGCAGCTGGCTAGCGCGTAGCACAGATACGCAGTATTTT. Translated, it gives CASSWLARSTDTQYF.

The rearrangement uses TRBV6-1 and TRBJ1-1; no definite D call. CDR1 is MNHNS, CDR2 SASEGT, per germline. With 1 base removed from V and 1 base from J, the gap between germline ends came to 10 bases. The CDR3 runs 15 residues. In DNA, the CDR3 is TGTGCCAGCAGTGAAGAGGCAGAGGGGAACACTGAAGCTTTCTTT. The encoded protein is CASSEEAEGNTEAFF.

The chain uses TRBV6-6 and TRBJ1-5; D remains unclear. With 5 bases removed from V and 0 bases from J, the gap between germline ends came to 11 bases. Germline V gene data show CDR1 as MNHNY and CDR2 as SVGAGI (reference sequence). The CDR3 is 15 residues long. CDR3 residues: CASSKTLGSNQPQHF. The CDR3 DNA sequence: TGTGCCAGCAGTAAGACTCTGGGTAGCAATCAGCCCCAGCATTTT.

V gene TRBV4-1 combines with J gene TRBJ2-7; 13 nucleotides match TRBD2. V gave up 6 bases and J gave up 6 bases; unmatched junction bases: 11. There are 16 residues in the CDR3. Germline V CDR1 and CDR2: MGHRA, YSYEKL. As DNA, the CDR3 is TGCGCCAGCAGTTTAAGACTAGCGGGGGGAGAGGGCGAGCAGTACTTC. As protein: CASSLRLAGGEGEQYF.

The genes are TRBV28 and TRBJ2-3, with 14 nucleotides matching TRBD2. J was trimmed by 6 bases and V by 2 bases; bases with no gene match: 7. Germline V CDR1 and CDR2: MDHEN, SYDVKM. The CDR3 consists of 17 residues. The CDR3 reads CASSLRLAGGPGDTQYF. The CDR3 region has the DNA TGTGCCAGCAGTTTAAGACTAGCGGGAGGGCCGGGGGATACGCAGTATTTT.

The rearrangement joins TRBV19 to TRBJ1-1; TRBD1 might be the D (5 bases). From germline, CDR1 is LNHDA and CDR2 SQIVND (reference sequence). The CDR3 is made up of 15 amino acids. V was cut by 5 bases and J by 4 bases, with 17 bases left in between. DNA of the CDR3: TGTGCCAGTAGTCTTTACAGGACGGTGCGCACTGAAGCTTTCTTT. Translation gives CASSLYRTVRTEAFF.

The chain recombines TRBV27 with TRBJ2-1; 8 nucleotides match TRBD2. This CDR3 is 14 amino acids long. The germline CDR1 and CDR2 sequences are MNHEY and SMNVEV (reference sequence). V lost 5 bases, J lost 8 bases, and 8 bases stayed unmatched. The CDR3 coding sequence is TGTGCCAGCAGTCAAGGGACTAGACCCGATGAGCAGTTCTTC. Translation: CASSQGTRPDEQFF.

The gene calls are TRBV23-1 and TRBJ1-1, with 7 positions matching TRBD1. TRBV23-1 is sorted into the ORF group, with uncertain function. V gave up 2 bases and J gave up 8 bases; unmatched junction bases: 11. The CDR3 has 15 amino acids. In DNA, the CDR3 is TGCGCCAGCAGTCAAGAGCCGCAGGGGGGAGAAGAAGCTTTCTTT. Translating it yields CASSQEPQGGEEAFF.

The rearrangement uses TRBV29-1 and TRBJ1-2, with D maybe TRBD1 (5 bases). Germline loops: CDR1 SQVTM, CDR2 ANQGSEA. With 4 bases removed from V and 3 bases from J, the gap between germline ends came to 21 bases. This CDR3 is 16 amino acids long. DNA for the CDR3: TGCAGCGTTGTCCTCGCCCTTTCCTCGACAGACTATGGCTACACCTTC. Translating it yields CSVVLALSSTDYGYTF.

The gene calls are TRBV18 and TRBJ2-5; D is possibly TRBD1 (5 bases). CDR3 length equals 13 residues. V lost 2 bases and J lost 1, with 5 bases in between. CDR1 KGHSH and CDR2 LQKENI come from the germline V gene. The CDR3 reads CASSPDSQETQYF. The DNA for the CDR3 is TGTGCCAGCTCACCAGACAGCCAAGAGACCCAGTACTTC.